This T cell receptor beta chain appears in the sequencing data of a study of blood T cell repertoires in COVID-19. There are 11 residues in the CDR3. The V end lost 5 bases, the J end lost 4 bases, and 5 bases lay between the germline ends. Germline CDR1 and CDR2: KGHDR and SFDVKD. The method was immunoSEQ multiplex PCR; TCRdb's version includes in-frame clones alone and lacks a portion of them. The table has about 80,000 clones, roughly 82% seen once; the top ten hold 20% to 25%. This clone was observed once. The chain employs TRBV24-1 and TRBJ2-7; no definite D call. Sequenced: peripheral blood. The origin of this receptor is a human donor in a cohort sampled during active COVID-19. CDR3 sequence reads: CATSAGYEQYF. CDR3 nucleotide sequence: TGTGCCACCAGTGCCGGTTACGAGCAGTACTTC.